The source of this T cell receptor (beta chain) is a study of shared clonotypes between healthy human individuals. Researchers ran the assay at a deep level. Some clones are missing from TCRdb's copy, which holds only in-frame ones; the method was immunoSEQ multiplex PCR. The sample includes over 2 million clones, 85% to 95% of them seen just once. The V and J ends lost 4 bases and 8 bases respectively, with 17 bases between them. The CDR3 totals 15 residues. Per germline, CDR1 MDHEN and CDR2 SYDVKM. This clone was recorded only once. Those who donated were healthy HIV-negative adults, with no recent acute infections or vaccinations reported. Researchers partitioned CD4+ cells into CD45RA+ naive and CD45RA-negative memory subsets.

This TCR came from a man aged 18 to 35 in good health. The sequenced sample was naive CD4+ T cells sorted from blood. The subset denotes: CD45RA+ positively selected. The rearrangement joins TRBV28 to TRBJ1-4; D uncertain. DNA for the CDR3: TGTGCCAGCAGTTGGCCTAATCAGGTGGGGGAAAAACTGTTTTTT. Its translation is CASSWPNQVGEKLFF.